This T cell receptor beta chain was captured by sequencing in a study of blood T cell repertoires in COVID-19. Study at large: The United States, Italy and Spain supplied acute and convalescent COVID-19 samples.

Seattle enrolled patients during active infection and tracked them longitudinally. Authors' analysis steps: Amplification of reference gene primers provided the estimated nucleated cell counts. Data came from immunoSEQ multiplex PCR; TCRdb stores just in-frame clones and leaves some out. The V and J calls and clone size were taken over from that table, and D and trimming were inferred from the DNA. The top ten hold 5.5% to 8% of the sample, which has about 100,000 clones, 90% seen once. Trimming at V came to 5 bases and at J to 4 bases, leaving 13 bases not matched to a gene. Germline-derived CDR1 and CDR2 are SGHVS and FQNEAQ. CDR3 length equals 18 residues.

The clonotype comes from a man between 18 and 29 years old with COVID-19, enrolled during active disease. Sequenced: peripheral blood. V is TRBV7-8 and J is TRBJ2-1, with 11 positions matching TRBD2. The CDR3 protein is CASSPIRLGLAAYNEQFF. The DNA for the CDR3 is TGTGCCAGCAGCCCCATCCGCCTGGGACTAGCGGCTTACAATGAGCAGTTCTTC.